This record looks at one TCR beta chain sequence and its context. V shed 8 bases, J shed 4 bases, and the junction held 9 bases outside the gene matches. This CDR3 spans 15 amino acids. Germline lookup yields CDR1 MNHEY and CDR2 SMNVEV (reference sequence). This entry comes from a study of cytomegalovirus exposure and HLA in healthy donors. Primers included in the PCR were 60 Vbeta and 13 Jbeta primers. The data were produced by immunoSEQ multiplex PCR, yet TCRdb's version contains in-frame clones alone and is incomplete. The sample records some 130,000 clones, around three quarters being singletons. The TCR was taken from a man in his thirties or forties in good health. Material: PBMCs. The chain recombines TRBV27 with TRBJ1-2; the match to TRBD1 covers 11 bases. Here the CDR3 DNA reads TGTGCCAGCCGACAAGGGACAGGGGGTCTCTATGGCTACACCTTC. The encoded protein is CASRQGTGGLYGYTF.